This T cell receptor beta chain originates from a study of shared clonotypes between healthy human individuals. The study drew all its donors from Caucasian adults living in Nashville, Tennessee. The germline V gene encodes CDR1 SQVTM and CDR2 ANQGSEA. V was pared by 6 bases and J by 4 bases, with 15 bases between. This CDR3 spans 13 amino acids. Each sorted subset replicate got 200 ng genomic DNA, approximately 27,000 genomes. The repertoire was sequenced with immunoSEQ multiplex PCR; TCRdb's copy has only in-frame clones and lacks some. The repertoire holds approximately 640,000 clones, with about 90% as singletons.

The sample taken for sequencing was memory CD8+ T cells from PBMCs. Subset: CD45RO+ cells pooled with CCR7-negative TemRA cells. The clonotype originates from a man aged 18-30 years in good health. Some clones in this sample may be carry-over from other donors' samples. The chain employs TRBV29-1 and TRBJ1-2, with TRBD1 as a possible D gene (6 bases). CDR3 in DNA: TGCAGCGTCGCCGAGCGGGGGCTCTATGGCTACACCTTC. Amino acids: CSVAERGLYGYTF.